The next 30 T cell receptor beta chains were all read from a single sample in a study of blood T cells in healthy people across ages (dated by TCRdb to 2015 to 2017). The library was generated by 5' RACE. Sequencing relied on an Illumina HiSeq 2500. The second PCR ran for about 6 to 11 cycles and used a J-beta primer mix along with a sample-barcoded 5' primer. TCRdb took the public reads, trimmed them with fastp at Q25, ran MiXCR for clone calling and kept in-frame beta chains. Merged by CDR3 protein, the rows form single entries marked with the most common genes and DNA. The sample contains some 1.1 million distinct CDR3 sequences, 35% to 40% of them found a single time. Of the sample, around 13% falls within the top ten clones. The specimen was blood. The receptors were gathered from a young man in good health.

The chain joins TRBV27 to TRBJ2-3; 9 nucleotides align to TRBD1. Germline CDR1 is MNHEY and CDR2 is SMNVEV (reference sequence). The J segment lost 4 bases and the V segment lost 4 bases, leaving 9 bases of the junction unmatched. The CDR3 loop spans 16 amino acids. The CDR3 bases are TGTGCCAGCAGTTCTCCGCGGGACAGGGATGCAGATACGCAGTATTTT. Its protein is CASSSPRDRDADTQYF.

This clonotype has a count of ten or more. The V and J genes are TRBV20-1 and TRBJ1-1, with 7 bases lining up with TRBD1. CDR1 is DFQATT, CDR2 SNEGSKA, per germline (reference sequence). The CDR3 runs 13 residues. With 5 bases clipped from V and 6 bases from J, the junction kept 9 bases outside the gene matches. CDR3 amino acids: CSAWGTVSAEAFF. In DNA form, the CDR3 reads TGCAGTGCTTGGGGGACAGTCTCGGCTGAAGCTTTCTTT.

This clonotype has more than one count but fewer than ten. The gene calls are TRBV28 and TRBJ2-1, with 7 bases identical to TRBD1. The CDR3 has 16 amino acids. The J segment lost 4 bases and the V segment lost 6 bases, leaving 12 bases of the junction unmatched. CDR1 is MDHEN, CDR2 SYDVKM, per germline. CDR3 sequence reads: CASREGARGSYNEQFF. CDR3 bases: TGTGCCAGCAGAGAGGGTGCCAGGGGGTCTTACAATGAGCAGTTCTTC.

This clonotype has just a few counts. The chain recombines TRBV12-3 or TRBV12-4 with TRBJ2-5; no firm D call. V was shortened by 3 bases and J by 5 bases, with 10 bases between the two germline ends. This CDR3 is 13 amino acids long. The CDR3 reads CASSLGSHETQYF. CDR3 nucleotide sequence: TGTGCCAGCAGTTTGGGTAGCCATGAGACCCAGTACTTC.

J is TRBJ2-7 and V is TRBV7-2, with D unclear. The ends were cut back, 5 bases at V and 4 bases at J, with 12 bases in the middle. This CDR3 has 13 residues. From germline, CDR1 is SGHTA and CDR2 FQGNSA. As DNA, the CDR3 is TGTGCCAGCAGCGTAAAGGACGGTTACGAGCAGTACTTC. Amino acids: CASSVKDGYEQYF.

Comment on this clonotype: One end of the junction fails to match germline, which may point to a read error. The chain uses TRBV27 and TRBJ2-7; D uncertain. Looked up from germline, CDR1 is MNHEY and CDR2 is SMNVEV (reference sequence). The CDR3 has 13 amino acids. The CDR3 nucleotides read TGTGCCGGCAGTCCACGCTCTTCCTACGAGCAGTACTTC. It is translated as CAGSPRSSYEQYF.

J is TRBJ1-1 and V is TRBV6-6, with 11 bases fitting TRBD1. V gave up 5 bases and J gave up 6 bases; unmatched junction bases: 5. This CDR3 contains 14 residues. Germline loops: CDR1 MNHNY, CDR2 SVGAGI (reference sequence). For the CDR3, the DNA is TGTGCCAGCAGTCTCGGACAGGGGGCTGCTGAAGCTTTCTTT. It translates to CASSLGQGAAEAFF.

This clonotype was found once. The chain is built from TRBV25-1 and TRBJ1-1, with 7 bases that match TRBD1. V shed 6 bases, J shed 5 bases, and the junction held 12 bases outside the gene matches. CDR1 MGHDK and CDR2 SYGVNS come from the germline V gene. The CDR3 has 15 amino acids. CDR3 nucleotides: TGTGCCAGCAGCGACTCCGGACAGGTCGGGACTGAAGCTTTCTTT. Translated: CASSDSGQVGTEAFF.

The J gene is TRBJ2-5, the V gene TRBV28, with D tentatively TRBD2 (5 bases). The germline V gene encodes CDR1 MDHEN and CDR2 SYDVKM. This CDR3 has 15 residues. Trimming removed 6 bases at V and 5 bases at J, with 19 bases between. The CDR3 is CASSPRSGIAETQYF. CDR3 sequence (DNA): TGTGCCAGCAGCCCCCGCTCCGGGATTGCGGAGACCCAGTACTTC.

The gene calls are TRBV6-5 and TRBJ2-3, with 8 bases fitting TRBD1. V was clipped by 6 bases and J by 5 bases; unmatched bases: 4. This CDR3 region has 13 residues. The V gene's germline CDR1 is MNHEY and CDR2 SVGAGI. The CDR3 loop reads CASRDRVEDTQYF. In DNA form, the CDR3 reads TGTGCCAGCAGGGACAGGGTGGAAGATACGCAGTATTTT.

This clonotype was detected a few times. The chain has TRBV2 and TRBJ2-7, with D possibly TRBD1 on 5 matching bases. The J call is uncertain, as TRBJ2-5 better fits the DNA end. From germline, CDR1 is SNHLY and CDR2 FYNNEI. The CDR3 contains 11 residues. CDR3 nucleotides: TGTGCCAGCCAGACAGAAGAGACCCAGTACTTC. Translated: CASQTEETQYF.

Remarks on this clonotype: Its ends do not fully match the called genes, so a read error is possible. This chain joins TRBV5-1 and TRBJ1-1, with 10 nucleotides matching TRBD1. The CDR3 runs 15 residues. Germline CDR1 and CDR2: SGHRS and YFSETQ. The DNA for the CDR3 is TGCGCCAGCAGCTTGGCCGGACAGGGGGAATCTGAAGTTTTCTTT. The encoded protein is CASSLAGQGESEVFF.

The chain employs TRBV25-1 and TRBJ1-5; the D is unclear. Germline CDR1 is MGHDK and CDR2 is SYGVNS. The CDR3 is 13 residues long. Trimming took 3 bases from V and 5 from J, leaving 8 bases between them. The CDR3 DNA sequence: TGTGCCAGCAGTGATACCCACGATCAGCCCCAGCATTTT. Translation: CASSDTHDQPQHF.

This clonotype was detected only a few times. The CDR3 region has the DNA TGTGCCATCAAGACCGGACACCGAAGGAACACTGAAGCTTTCTTT. It yields the protein CAIKTGHRRNTEAFF. The chain employs TRBV24-1 and TRBJ1-1; possibly TRBD1 for D (5 bases). Germline CDR1 and CDR2: KGHDR and SFDVKD. Deletions cut 11 bases from V and 1 base from J, with 19 bases between. CDR3 size: 15 residues.

A few counts support this clonotype. V usage is TRBV20-1 and J usage is TRBJ1-2, with a weak D call TRBD1 (5 bases). This CDR3 contains 12 residues. V was trimmed by 6 bases and J by 4 bases, leaving 12 bases between them. Germline V lookup: CDR1 DFQATT, CDR2 SNEGSKA (reference sequence). The CDR3 reads CSAAEGTYGYTF. The CDR3 nucleotides are TGCAGTGCGGCAGAGGGGACCTATGGCTACACCTTC.

This clonotype was counted a few times. This chain links TRBV20-1 with TRBJ2-3; D may be TRBD1 (6 bases). V was trimmed by 6 bases and J by 3 bases, leaving 13 bases between them. Germline CDR1 reads DFQATT; CDR2 reads SNEGSKA (reference sequence). The CDR3 loop spans 13 amino acids. The CDR3 nucleotides read TGCAGTGCCCAACAGGGTTTTACAGATACGCAGTATTTT. This translates into CSAQQGFTDTQYF.

This clonotype was observed a few times. The genes are TRBV10-3 and TRBJ2-3; D is uncertain. CDR1 ENHRY and CDR2 SYGVKD come from the germline V gene. The V end was cut by 11 bases, the J end by 0 bases, with 15 bases between. The CDR3 covers 14 residues. For the CDR3, the DNA is TGTGCCGTGACCCCGGGCCTAAGCACAGATACGCAGTATTTT. Translating it yields CAVTPGLSTDTQYF.

The rearrangement joins TRBV29-1 to TRBJ2-7, with D possibly TRBD1 on 7 matching bases. This CDR3 region has 20 residues. Trimming shortened V by 1 base and J by 7 bases, and 35 bases separated the two germline ends. The germline gives CDR1 SQVTM, CDR2 ANQGSEA. CDR3 bases: TGCAGCGTTGAAGGGGCCTTCCCGGGACAGCGCACTAGCTCCTACAATGAGCAGTACTTC. Its protein product is CSVEGAFPGQRTSSYNEQYF.

This chain uses TRBV5-1 with TRBJ2-1; 11 bases are a match to TRBD2. CDR3 size: 15 residues. J was trimmed by 5 bases and V by 4 bases; bases with no gene match: 5. CDR1 and CDR2 from the germline V gene are SGHRS and YFSETQ. The CDR3 DNA sequence: TGCGCCAGCAGCCAGACTAGCGGGGCTAACAATGAGCAGTTCTTC. Encoded protein: CASSQTSGANNEQFF. The full variable domain, with the rest looked up from reference TRBV5-1 and TRBJ2-1, is KAGVTQTPRYLIKTRGQQVTLSCSPISGHRSVSWYQQTPGQGLQFLFEYFSETQRNKGNFPGRFSGRQFSNSRSEMNVSTLELGDSALYLCASSQTSGANNEQFFGPGTRLTVL.

The chain employs TRBV20-1 and TRBJ1-2, with 8 bases lining up with TRBD1. V lost 2 bases to trimming and J lost 4 bases; unmatched junction nucleotides: 6. Germline CDR1 reads DFQATT; CDR2 reads SNEGSKA (reference sequence). The CDR3 is 14 residues long. The CDR3 nucleotides are TGCAGTGCTAGACAGGGGGCAGGTGGCTATGGCTACACCTTC. Its protein product is CSARQGAGGYGYTF.

This clonotype has more than one count but fewer than ten. The chain links TRBV6-5 to TRBJ1-2; D ambiguous. The CDR3 covers 11 residues. Trimming shortened V by 5 bases and J by 8 bases, and 9 bases separated the two germline ends. The V gene's germline CDR1 is MNHEY and CDR2 SVGAGI. The CDR3 sequence is CASSPPDGYTF. CDR3 nucleotides: TGTGCCAGCAGTCCCCCGGACGGCTACACCTTC.

For this clonotype: A clone one base away is much larger, so this may be a read error. This chain connects TRBV6-5 to TRBJ2-1; D remains ambiguous. CDR1 and CDR2 from the germline V gene are MNHEY and SVGAGI. CDR3 length equals 16 residues. The CDR3 DNA reads as TGTACCAGCAGTTACTCGATTCTCAAGACTTACAATGAGCAGTTCTTC. Amino acid sequence: CTSSYSILKTYNEQFF.

V is TRBV9 and J is TRBJ2-1; TRBD1 agrees at 9 bases. V lost 5 bases and J lost 7; bases outside the gene matches: 10. CDR3 length equals 15 residues. Germline V gene sequence: CDR1 SGDLS, CDR2 YYNGEE. For the CDR3, the DNA is TGTGCCAGCAGTCCTCCCGGGACAGGGTGGAATGAGCAGTTCTTC. Amino acids: CASSPPGTGWNEQFF. The full variable domain, rest sourced from reference TRBV9 and TRBJ2-1, is DSGVTQTPKHLITATGQRVTLRCSPRSGDLSVYWYQQSLDQGLQFLIQYYNGEERAKGNILERFSAQQFPDLHSELNLSSLELGDSALYFCASSPPGTGWNEQFFGPGTRLTVL.

This clonotype was seen only a few times. This chain links TRBV20-1 with TRBJ2-1; D unresolved. Germline V gene data show CDR1 as DFQATT and CDR2 as SNEGSKA (reference sequence). Trimming shortened V by 0 bases and J by 9 bases, and 24 bases separated the two germline ends. The CDR3 length is 17 residues. The CDR3: CSARDLPATEAPGEQFF. CDR3 DNA sequence: TGCAGTGCTAGAGATCTCCCTGCTACTGAAGCTCCGGGTGAGCAGTTCTTC.

The rearrangement uses TRBV4-2 and TRBJ2-1; D ambiguous. Germline V gene lookup returns CDR1 LGHNA and CDR2 YNFKEQ. V lost 1 base and J 8 bases, leaving 9 bases between the germline ends. The CDR3 is made up of 13 amino acids. The CDR3 region is CASSQAPRDEQFF. The CDR3 nucleotides are TGTGCCAGCAGCCAAGCTCCAAGGGATGAGCAGTTCTTC.

The chain carries TRBV3-1 and TRBJ1-2; D unclear. The CDR3 is 14 amino acids. The V gene's germline CDR1 is LGHDT and CDR2 YNNKEL (reference sequence). V was clipped by 1 base and J by 8 bases, with 14 bases between them. Written as DNA, the CDR3 is TGTGCCAGCAGCCAAGGACCCAGCCGGGGAGGCTACACCTTC. Protein product: CASSQGPSRGGYTF.

Of note for this clonotype: The junction shows a germline mismatch at one end, possibly a read error. V is TRBV20-1 and J is TRBJ1-5; D gene unclear. This CDR3 has 14 residues. In germline, CDR1 is DFQATT, CDR2 SNEGSKA (reference sequence). The CDR3 DNA is TGCGGTGCTAGGGATCCCGTTCGACAATTTCGCCAGCATTTT. Translating it yields CGARDPVRQFRQHF.

This clonotype was seen a handful of times. The chain combines TRBV4-3 with TRBJ2-2; D remains unclear. CDR3 length equals 14 residues. Trimming stripped 0 bases from V and 4 bases from J, with 6 bases between. Germline V gene sequence: CDR1 LGHNA, CDR2 YSLEER. In nucleotides, the CDR3 is TGCGCCAGCAGCCAAGATGTAGCCACCGGGGAGCTGTTTTTT. Translation: CASSQDVATGELFF.

This chain links TRBV12-3 or TRBV12-4 with TRBJ2-5; the match to TRBD2 covers 8 bases. The CDR3 covers 16 residues. V lost 8 bases, J lost 3 bases, and 14 bases stayed unmatched. CDR3 residues: CASSNDPGGGKETQYF. The CDR3 coding sequence is TGTGCCAGCTCAAACGACCCAGGCGGGGGGAAAGAGACCCAGTACTTC.

This clonotype was observed many times. This sequence joins TRBV12-3 or TRBV12-4 and TRBJ1-5; the D gene is possibly TRBD1 (5 bases). This CDR3 comprises 15 residues. The V end was cut by 6 bases, the J end by 2 bases, with 14 bases between. Written as DNA, the CDR3 is TGTGCCAGCAGCCTAAGGGGTACCGGCAATCAGCCCCAGCATTTT. This codes for CASSLRGTGNQPQHF.